Below, 10 T cell receptor beta chains from the same sample are listed, as sequenced in a study of T cell repertoires in cytomegalovirus infection. TCRdb analysed the reads with MiXCR anew, one entry per CDR3 protein. The sample consists of some 180,000 distinct CDR3 sequences, about 21% of them appearing once. The sample comprised PBMCs. These receptors were obtained from a human donor in good health (CMV status not recorded). Some clones in this sample may be carry-over from other donors' samples.

Worth noting for this clonotype: A much larger clone lies a single base off, so this may be a read error. The V and J genes are TRBV14 and TRBJ2-3, with D uncertain. The CDR3 has 13 residues. Germline loops: CDR1 SGHDN, CDR2 FVKESK. The V and J ends lost 8 bases and 3 bases respectively, with 12 bases between them. Here the CDR3 reads CASRPTWTDTQYF. CDR3 nucleotide sequence: TGTGCCAGCCGCCCCACTTGGACAGATACGCAGTATTTT.

This clonotype was counted ten times or more. The V and J genes are TRBV5-4 and TRBJ1-1; D ambiguous. The V gene lost 1 base and the J gene lost 2 bases, with 9 bases spanning the gap. CDR3 length: 14 residues. Germline V lookup: CDR1 SGHNT, CDR2 YYREEE (reference sequence). CDR3 region: CASSLFTVNTEAFF. CDR3 nucleotide sequence: TGTGCCAGCAGCTTGTTTACGGTAAACACTGAAGCTTTCTTT.

This rearrangement joins TRBV2 to TRBJ1-2; D remains ambiguous. The V and J ends lost 6 bases and 6 bases respectively, with 5 bases between them. There are 10 residues in the CDR3. The germline V gene has CDR1 SNHLY and CDR2 FYNNEI. The CDR3 is CASSFNGYTF. In DNA, the CDR3 is TGTGCCAGCAGCTTTAATGGCTACACCTTC.

The table lists this clonotype with many counts. CDR3 sequence: CASNHRGVREPQHF. The CDR3 nucleotides read TGTGCCAGCAACCATAGGGGGGTTAGGGAGCCCCAGCATTTT. The chain has TRBV12-3 or TRBV12-4 and TRBJ1-5; D is possibly TRBD1 (6 bases). The germline V and J ends were trimmed by 7 bases and 8 bases, with 18 bases remaining between them. The CDR3 covers 14 residues.

This clonotype was seen repeatedly, ten times or more. The chain is built from TRBV7-8 and TRBJ2-5; 8 nucleotides align to TRBD2. The CDR3 extends over 17 amino acids. The germline V gene has CDR1 SGHVS and CDR2 FQNEAQ. V was pared by 2 bases and J by 3 bases, with 11 bases of the junction left unmatched. In nucleotides, the CDR3 is TGTGCCAGCAGCTTACTTCGGGGGGGGCCGGAAAAAGAGACCCAGTACTTC. Translation gives CASSLLRGGPEKETQYF.

This clonotype was picked up a small number of times. The gene calls are TRBV7-2 and TRBJ1-2; D gene uncertain. Germline CDR1 is SGHTA and CDR2 is FQGNSA. The CDR3 runs to 14 residues. The V and J ends lost 5 bases and 4 bases respectively, with 14 bases between them. The CDR3 is CASSPPGRGYGYTF. The CDR3 DNA reads TGTGCCAGCAGCCCCCCAGGCCGGGGCTATGGCTACACCTTC.

This clonotype showed up just a few times. The chain recombines TRBV5-6 with TRBJ2-3; D gene ambiguous. Trimming shortened V by 4 bases and J by 0 bases, and 12 bases separated the two germline ends. Germline CDR1 reads SGHDT; CDR2 reads YYEEEE. The CDR3 extends over 15 amino acids. The CDR3 here is CASSENRISTDTQYF. Here the CDR3 DNA reads TGTGCCAGCAGCGAAAACAGAATAAGCACAGATACGCAGTATTTT.

This clonotype was observed a handful of times. J is TRBJ2-1 and V is TRBV27; D remains unclear. Germline V CDR1 and CDR2: MNHEY, SMNVEV (reference sequence). The CDR3 sequence is 14 residues long. V dropped 6 bases and J dropped 2 bases, with 11 bases sitting between them. This CDR3 reads CASSSANAYNEQFF. The DNA of the CDR3 is TGTGCCAGCAGCTCCGCAAACGCCTACAATGAGCAGTTCTTC.

The V call is TRBV20-1, the J call TRBJ1-5; 10 bases align to TRBD1. CDR1 and CDR2 (germline): DFQATT, SNEGSKA (reference sequence). The CDR3 runs to 17 residues. Losses at the gene ends were 4 bases for V and 1 base for J; bases not matched to a gene: 10. For the CDR3, the DNA is TGCAGTGCTACCCCAGCCGGGACAGGGGTAAGCAATCAGCCCCAGCATTTT. Its protein is CSATPAGTGVSNQPQHF.

The J gene is TRBJ1-5, the V gene TRBV6-2 or TRBV6-3; maybe TRBD1 (5 bases). The CDR3 runs 16 residues. Trimming shortened V by 6 bases and J by 3 bases, and 18 bases separated the two germline ends. From germline, CDR1 is MNHEY and CDR2 SVGEGT. CDR3 coding DNA: TGTGCCAGCAGCCGTGGGGCCATTGGGAACAATCAGCCCCAGCATTTT. Translating gives CASSRGAIGNNQPQHF.